This T cell receptor beta chain is drawn from a study of healthy donors' naive CD4 and CD8 T cells. Study conclusions and caveats: Around 13% of CD4/CD8 propensity variance appeared explained by V, J and CDR3 charge. Reportedly, most V and J gene segments showed naive CD4+ versus CD8+ bias. Chains were not paired, since alpha and beta were sequenced in bulk. Negatively charged CDR3s marked CD8+ lineage; positively charged CDR3s marked CD4+ lineage.

CDR3 length: 15 residues. The germline CDR1 and CDR2 sequences are SEHNR and FQNEAQ (reference sequence). Trimming took 4 bases from V and 5 from J; bases not matched to a gene: 5. Starting from roughly 0.55 ug of total RNA, TCR libraries were made with linear amplification. TCRdb re-called the reads with MiXCR, one entry per CDR3 protein. The sample lists some 190,000 distinct CDR3 sequences, 65% to 80% seen once, with 2% to 2.5% in the top ten. The table lists this clonotype with a count of one. What it binds is unknown. The sequence came from a pool of human donors in good health; the sample pools cells from several healthy donors. The V call is TRBV7-9, the J call TRBJ2-1; 10 nucleotides align to TRBD2. Sequencing input: naive CD4+ and CD8+ T cells sorted from blood, pooled from several donors. CDR3 sequence reads: CASSSQREGHNEQFF. The CDR3, as DNA: TGTGCCAGCAGCTCTCAGCGGGAGGGGCACAATGAGCAGTTCTTC.